A selection of T cell receptor beta chains follows, all from one sample in a study of spatial heterogeneity in lung cancer. TCRdb recomputed calls from the 5' RACE reads with MiXCR, one row per CDR3 protein. The sample comprises under 30,000 distinct CDR3 sequences, approximately 3% of which are singletons, and 25% to 35% rests with the top ten. The specimen was PBMCs, collected at surgery. The receptor source for this set is a female donor with early-stage non-small cell lung cancer. Each CDR3 is given with its conserved first and last residue. The order of the fields is J gene, clone size, V gene, D gene, CDR3 protein, CDR3 DNA. A D gene is named only where the DNA matches it firmly. For some rows the clone size is stated as once, few or many, or as a class when expanded; others skip it.

TRBJ2-1,many,TRBV5-4,TRBD1,CASSLAGQEYNEQFF,TGTGCCAGCAGCTTGGCCGGACAGGAATACAATGAGCAGTTCTTC
TRBJ1-1,few,TRBV5-1,NA,CASSLVVQSRADHTEAFF,TGCGCCAGCAGCTTGGTAGTACAGTCCCGTGCGGATCACACTGAAGCTTTCTTT
TRBJ1-5,many,TRBV20-1,NA,CSARGTEAVAEPQHF,TGCAGTGCTAGAGGGACAGAAGCGGTAGCGGAGCCCCAGCATTTT
TRBJ2-3,many,TRBV5-1,NA,CASNLGVIRTDTQYF,TGCGCCAGCAACCTTGGGGTCATCAGGACAGATACGCAGTATTTT
TRBJ2-7,many,TRBV19,NA,CASRGTSLLEQYF,TGTGCCAGTCGAGGTACCTCCCTACTGGAGCAGTACTTC
TRBJ2-7,medium-sized,TRBV28,TRBD1,CASNAGPHATGGYEQYF,TGTGCCAGCAACGCAGGGCCACACGCGACAGGGGGCTACGAGCAGTACTTC
TRBJ2-3,many,TRBV20-1,NA,CSARAQITDTQYF,TGCAGTGCTAGAGCGCAGATCACAGATACGCAGTATTTT
TRBJ2-1,many,TRBV11-3,NA,CASSLSPYNEQFF,TGTGCCAGCAGCTTATCCCCATACAATGAGCAGTTCTTC
TRBJ2-7,many,TRBV18,NA,CASSPHADSYEQYF,TGTGCCAGCTCACCACACGCCGACTCCTACGAGCAGTACTTC
TRBJ1-2,many,TRBV27,NA,CASSPPGARGYTF,TGTGCCAGCAGTCCCCCAGGGGCTCGGGGCTACACCTTC
TRBJ2-3,many,TRBV7-8,TRBD2,CASSVSGRASYTDTQYF,TGTGCCAGCAGCGTTAGCGGGAGGGCCAGTTACACAGATACGCAGTATTTT
TRBJ1-5,many,TRBV4-1,TRBD1,CASRPGGDSNQPQHF,TGCGCCAGCAGGCCAGGGGGAGATAGCAATCAGCCCCAGCATTTT
TRBJ2-2,many,TRBV5-1,NA,CASSKRPGTTANTGELFF,TGCGCCAGCAGCAAACGTCCCGGGACCACCGCGAACACCGGGGAGCTGTTTTTT
TRBJ2-7,many,TRBV6-5,TRBD2,CASSHRLAGAYEQYF,TGTGCCAGCAGTCATCGACTAGCGGGAGCTTACGAGCAGTACTTC
TRBJ2-3,few,TRBV6-1,NA,CASSEDRVADTQYF,TGTGCCAGCAGTGAAGACAGGGTGGCAGATACGCAGTATTTT
TRBJ2-7,few,TRBV18,NA,CASSHITGNYEQYF,TGTGCCAGCTCGCATATTACAGGGAACTACGAGCAGTACTTC
TRBJ1-5,many,TRBV12-3/TRBV12-4,NA,CASSFGILSNQPQHF,TGTGCCAGCAGTTTCGGGATTCTTAGCAATCAGCCCCAGCATTTT
TRBJ1-6,many,TRBV18,NA,CASSPVRESNSPLHF,TGTGCCAGCTCACCGGTCAGGGAGTCCAATTCACCCCTCCACTTT
TRBJ2-3,NA,TRBV15,NA,CATSIGVSGDTQYF,TGTGCCACCAGCATAGGGGTATCTGGCGATACGCAGTATTTT
TRBJ2-7,many,TRBV7-9,TRBD1,CASSHRDSYYEQYF,TGTGCCAGCAGCCACCGGGACAGTTACTACGAGCAGTACTTC
TRBJ2-1,many,TRBV2,TRBD2,CASSGTSGSTGNEQFF,TGTGCCAGCAGTGGGACTAGCGGGAGTACAGGCAATGAGCAGTTCTTC
TRBJ2-1,few,TRBV19,NA,CASTQEPYNEQFF,TGTGCCAGTACCCAAGAACCCTACAATGAGCAGTTCTTC
TRBJ2-5,many,TRBV18,TRBD2,CASSPTGTSVGGVETQYF,TGTGCCAGCTCACCAACCGGGACTAGCGTCGGAGGCGTAGAGACCCAGTACTTC
TRBJ2-7,NA,TRBV19,NA,CASSLSMGEQYF,TGTGCCAGTAGTCTCTCGATGGGGGAGCAGTACTTC
TRBJ2-7,NA,TRBV7-9,TRBD2,CASSLGLGREVPYEQYF,TGTGCCAGCAGCTTAGGTTTGGGGCGGGAGGTCCCGTACGAGCAGTACTTC
TRBJ2-7,many,TRBV4-2,NA,CASSQGGYEQYF,TGTGCCAGCAGCCAAGGAGGGTACGAGCAGTACTTC
TRBJ2-7,many,TRBV5-6,TRBD2,CASSTRGGLEQYF,TGTGCCAGCAGCACCCGGGGGGGTCTCGAGCAGTACTTC
TRBJ2-7,many,TRBV28,NA,CASRTAGSYEQYF,TGTGCCAGCAGGACGGCCGGCTCCTACGAGCAGTACTTC
TRBJ1-2,many,TRBV6-1,TRBD1,CASSPAGDRGRVSGRYTF,TGTGCCAGCAGTCCCGCGGGGGACAGGGGGCGCGTGAGCGGACGATACACCTTC
TRBJ1-2,many,TRBV7-9,NA,CASSRDGQAGYTF,TGTGCCAGCAGCAGAGACGGCCAGGCTGGCTACACCTTC
TRBJ2-7,many,TRBV4-2,NA,CASSQEGAVSEQYF,TGTGCCAGCAGCCAAGAGGGGGCGGTCTCCGAGCAGTACTTC
TRBJ1-2,many,TRBV7-8,NA,CASSSEQGRRGYTF,TGTGCCAGCAGCAGTGAGCAGGGCCGTAGGGGCTACACCTTC
TRBJ2-1,many,TRBV2,TRBD2,CATGTTSYNEQFF,TGTGCCACCGGGACTACTTCCTACAATGAGCAGTTCTTC
TRBJ2-1,many,TRBV5-1,NA,CASSTSQRDEQFF,TGCGCCAGCAGCACTAGTCAAAGGGATGAGCAGTTCTTC
TRBJ2-7,many,TRBV27,TRBD1,CASRTGPYEQYF,TGTGCCAGCCGGACAGGACCCTACGAGCAGTACTTC
TRBJ2-7,many,TRBV20-1,TRBD2,CSARDHYIRLAGSYEQYF,TGCAGTGCTAGAGACCACTATATAAGACTAGCGGGATCCTACGAGCAGTACTTC
TRBJ2-7,many,TRBV2,NA,CASTSGYEQYF,TGTGCCAGCACGAGCGGCTACGAGCAGTACTTC
TRBJ1-3,NA,TRBV3-1,TRBD1,CASSTRQGAISGNTIYF,TGTGCCAGCAGCACCAGACAGGGCGCTATCTCTGGAAACACCATATATTTT
TRBJ2-3,NA,TRBV25-1,TRBD2,CATLGGEVGTDTQYF,TGTGCCACCCTTGGGGGGGAGGTTGGCACAGATACGCAGTATTTT
TRBJ1-5,many,TRBV30,NA,CAWSGQGNQPQHF,TGTGCCTGGAGTGGACAAGGGAATCAGCCCCAGCATTTT
TRBJ2-1,many,TRBV7-2,NA,CASSMSRQLNEQFF,TGTGCCAGCAGCATGAGTCGACAGCTCAATGAGCAGTTCTTC
TRBJ2-7,many,TRBV27,TRBD1,CASSPLGQPSREQYF,TGTGCCAGCAGTCCTCTGGGACAGCCGTCCAGGGAGCAGTACTTC
TRBJ1-5,many,TRBV19,NA,CAGAGGRNSNQPQHF,TGTGCCGGGGCGGGTGGGCGTAATAGCAATCAGCCCCAGCATTTT
TRBJ2-4,NA,TRBV7-9,TRBD1,CASSSRDRDGKNIQYF,TGTGCCAGCAGCTCCCGGGACAGGGACGGCAAAAACATTCAGTACTTC
TRBJ2-1,many,TRBV6-2/TRBV6-3,TRBD2,CASRPRLAGVHNEQFF,TGTGCCAGCAGGCCCCGACTAGCGGGAGTCCACAATGAGCAGTTCTTC
TRBJ2-3,NA,TRBV2,NA,CASSGTAGLADTQYF,TGTGCCAGCAGTGGGACGGCCGGGTTGGCAGATACGCAGTATTTT
TRBJ1-5,medium-sized,TRBV29-1,TRBD1,CSVGAQGNQPQHF,TGCAGCGTTGGGGCACAGGGGAATCAGCCCCAGCATTTT
TRBJ1-1,once,TRBV10-3,NA,CATYQGRGTEAFF,TGTGCCACCTATCAGGGGAGGGGCACTGAAGCTTTCTTT
TRBJ2-7,many,TRBV5-1,TRBD2,CASSTRTSSEQYF,TGCGCCAGCAGCACCCGGACTAGCTCCGAGCAGTACTTC
TRBJ2-1,many,TRBV9,NA,CASSGGYNEQFF,TGTGCCAGCTCTGGGGGATACAATGAGCAGTTCTTC
TRBJ2-2,NA,TRBV19,TRBD1,CASKRTGNTGELFF,TGTGCCAGTAAAAGGACAGGGAACACCGGGGAGCTGTTTTTT
TRBJ1-4,few,TRBV7-3,NA,CASSPTGTEKLFF,TGTGCCAGCAGCCCGACCGGGACAGAAAAACTGTTTTTT
TRBJ1-6,many,TRBV5-1,NA,CASSKDSTDNSPLHF,TGCGCCAGCAGCAAAGACAGTACGGATAATTCACCCCTCCACTTT